This paragraph covers one TCR beta chain sequence. Extraction of RNA preceded its reverse transcription into cDNA, which served as the sequencing template. Data came from immunoSEQ multiplex PCR; TCRdb stores just in-frame clones and leaves some out. Of 110,000 to 150,000 clones detected, about 59% appear once; the ten largest clones hold less than 20%. These data belong to a study of CD8+ T cells in alopecia areata. This CDR3 region has 14 residues. CDR1 and CDR2 (germline): SGHDT, YYEEEE. The junction had 3 bases not matched to a gene; V was cut back by 3 bases and J by 3 bases. Treatment of the sample: oral pan-JAK inhibitor, 5-10 mg twice daily.

Sequenced here: CD8+ T cells sorted from blood, sampled at week 4, from a patient treated with tofacitinib. This TCR derives from a human donor with alopecia areata. This sequence joins TRBV5-6 and TRBJ2-7; TRBD1 agrees at 10 bases. CDR3 in DNA: TGTGCCAGCAGCTCCGGGACAGGGGACTACGAGCAGTACTTC. It yields the protein CASSSGTGDYEQYF.